A selection of T cell receptor beta chains follows, all from one sample in a study of blood T cell repertoires in COVID-19. Profiling relied on immunoSEQ multiplex PCR, and the TCRdb table lists in-frame clones only, not all of them. Of 160,000 or so clones listed, roughly 80% are singletons. Sequenced: PBMCs or T cells enriched from blood (not recorded which). Source of these receptors: a woman in her thirties or forties with acute COVID-19. CDR3s include the opening cysteine and the closing phenylalanine or tryptophan. The D gene is left open where the match is weak. Clone size is given for some rows only: seen once, a few or many times, or a class if the clone is expanded.

CDR3nt: TGTGCTGTTATCGGACTCATGAACACTGAAGCTTTCTTT
CDR3aa: CAVIGLMNTEAFF
d_gene: NA
abundance: NA
j_gene: TRBJ1-1
v_gene: TRBV6-5

CDR3nt: TGCGCCAGCAGCCCGCGACAGTCCTACGAGCAGTACTTC
CDR3aa: CASSPRQSYEQYF
d_gene: NA
abundance: NA
j_gene: TRBJ2-7
v_gene: TRBV4-1

CDR3nt: TGTGCCAGCAGCCTCGAGGGACAGGGATTCACTGAAGCTTTCTTT
CDR3aa: CASSLEGQGFTEAFF
d_gene: TRBD1
abundance: NA
j_gene: TRBJ1-1
v_gene: TRBV28

CDR3nt: TGTGCCAGCAGCGTAGCGGGAACCTATGGCTACACCTTC
CDR3aa: CASSVAGTYGYTF
d_gene: NA
abundance: few
j_gene: TRBJ1-2
v_gene: TRBV9

CDR3nt: TGTGCCAGCAGCTTAGTCGGGACAGTCACCGGGGAGCTGTTTTTT
CDR3aa: CASSLVGTVTGELFF
d_gene: TRBD1
abundance: NA
j_gene: TRBJ2-2
v_gene: TRBV7-9

CDR3nt: TGTGCCAGCAGCTTAGGGGCCTCCGGGGGGGCTGCTAATGAAAAACTGTTTTTT
CDR3aa: CASSLGASGGAANEKLFF
d_gene: NA
abundance: NA
j_gene: TRBJ1-4
v_gene: TRBV11-3

CDR3nt: TGTGCCGGAGGGGGCGTTGATGAAAAACTGTTTTTT
CDR3aa: CAGGGVDEKLFF
d_gene: TRBD1
abundance: NA
j_gene: TRBJ1-4
v_gene: TRBV28

CDR3nt: TGTGCCAGTACCGAGCAGGGCCCAACTAACTATGGCTACACCTTC
CDR3aa: CASTEQGPTNYGYTF
d_gene: NA
abundance: NA
j_gene: TRBJ1-2
v_gene: TRBV19

CDR3nt: TGTGCCACCGGGGAGGAAGAGACCCAGTACTTC
CDR3aa: CATGEEETQYF
d_gene: NA
abundance: NA
j_gene: TRBJ2-5
v_gene: TRBV24-1

CDR3nt: TGTGCCAGCAGCTTAAAGCCGGGACTAGCGGATATAGCCAAAAACATTCAGTACTTC
CDR3aa: CASSLKPGLADIAKNIQYF
d_gene: TRBD2
abundance: NA
j_gene: TRBJ2-4
v_gene: TRBV11-2

CDR3nt: TGTGCCAGCAGCCAACCGGGACAGGGTCGGGAAAAACTGTTTTTT
CDR3aa: CASSQPGQGREKLFF
d_gene: TRBD1
abundance: NA
j_gene: TRBJ1-4
v_gene: TRBV14

CDR3nt: TGTGCCTGGAGTGTACGAAGCGGGGCTACCCACTACGAGCAGTACTTC
CDR3aa: CAWSVRSGATHYEQYF
d_gene: TRBD2
abundance: NA
j_gene: TRBJ2-7
v_gene: TRBV30

CDR3nt: TGTGCCAGCAGCTTAGATCAAGGAGGGCCCCAGCATTTT
CDR3aa: CASSLDQGGPQHF
d_gene: NA
abundance: NA
j_gene: TRBJ1-5
v_gene: TRBV11-1

CDR3nt: TGTGCCCGGACGAGTGGCCGGGTCGGCACCGGGGAGCTGTTTTTT
CDR3aa: CARTSGRVGTGELFF
d_gene: NA
abundance: NA
j_gene: TRBJ2-2
v_gene: TRBV30

CDR3nt: TGCGCCAGCAGCCAAATCTCTAGCGGGACCGGCGGCACAGATACGCAGTATTTT
CDR3aa: CASSQISSGTGGTDTQYF
d_gene: TRBD2
abundance: NA
j_gene: TRBJ2-3
v_gene: TRBV4-1

CDR3nt: TGTGCCAGCAGGTTAAGCTTAGGGACAGCGAACACCGGGGAGCTGTTTTTT
CDR3aa: CASRLSLGTANTGELFF
d_gene: TRBD1
abundance: NA
j_gene: TRBJ2-2
v_gene: TRBV5-4

CDR3nt: TGTGCCACCCGGGGTTCCAAAATCTCAGATACGCAGTATTTT
CDR3aa: CATRGSKISDTQYF
d_gene: NA
abundance: few
j_gene: TRBJ2-3
v_gene: TRBV19

CDR3nt: TGTGCCAGCAGCCAAGATGGGGGGAGTTACGTCGGGCAGTTCTTC
CDR3aa: CASSQDGGSYVGQFF
d_gene: NA
abundance: NA
j_gene: TRBJ2-1
v_gene: TRBV3-1/TRBV3-2

CDR3nt: TGTGCCAGCAAATACAGGGATGGCCAGCCCCAGCATTTT
CDR3aa: CASKYRDGQPQHF
d_gene: NA
abundance: NA
j_gene: TRBJ1-5
v_gene: TRBV6-5

CDR3nt: TGTGCTAGCAGCCCTACCCTCCTCTCCTCCTACAATGAGCAGTTCTTC
CDR3aa: CASSPTLLSSYNEQFF
d_gene: NA
abundance: NA
j_gene: TRBJ2-1
v_gene: TRBV7-7

CDR3nt: TGTGCCAGCAGCTTGGACAGGGACACTGAAGCTTTCTTT
CDR3aa: CASSLDRDTEAFF
d_gene: TRBD1
abundance: once
j_gene: TRBJ1-1
v_gene: TRBV7-3

CDR3nt: TGTGCCAGCAGCTTGGTGACTAGCGGGAGAGGAGAGACCCAGTACTTC
CDR3aa: CASSLVTSGRGETQYF
d_gene: TRBD2
abundance: NA
j_gene: TRBJ2-5
v_gene: TRBV5-4

CDR3nt: TGTGCCACCAGCAGCCTGGACAGGGGTGGGGAGCAGTTCTTC
CDR3aa: CATSSLDRGGEQFF
d_gene: TRBD1
abundance: NA
j_gene: TRBJ2-1
v_gene: TRBV15

CDR3nt: TGTGCCAGCTCACCGAATAGAGAGAGCTCTGGAAACACCATATATTTT
CDR3aa: CASSPNRESSGNTIYF
d_gene: NA
abundance: NA
j_gene: TRBJ1-3
v_gene: TRBV18

CDR3nt: TGTGCCAGCAGCCCTGCGCTTTTACAGGCCGAATTTAACTATGGCTACACCTTC
CDR3aa: CASSPALLQAEFNYGYTF
d_gene: NA
abundance: NA
j_gene: TRBJ1-2
v_gene: TRBV7-2

CDR3nt: TGCAGCGTCCATAGCGGGAGAGGGGGCAATGAGCAGTTCTTC
CDR3aa: CSVHSGRGGNEQFF
d_gene: TRBD2
abundance: NA
j_gene: TRBJ2-1
v_gene: TRBV29-1

CDR3nt: TGTGCCACCAGCGCCGGGACAGGGGTTGTGGGTGAGCAGTTCTTC
CDR3aa: CATSAGTGVVGEQFF
d_gene: TRBD1
abundance: NA
j_gene: TRBJ2-1
v_gene: TRBV15

CDR3nt: TGTGCCAGCTCGCCCCAAGTCGGGACAGTCACTGGTTCACCCCTCCACTTT
CDR3aa: CASSPQVGTVTGSPLHF
d_gene: TRBD1
abundance: NA
j_gene: TRBJ1-6
v_gene: TRBV18

CDR3nt: TGCGCCAGCAGCTTGGTCATTCGCGGGAACAATGAGCAGTTCTTC
CDR3aa: CASSLVIRGNNEQFF
d_gene: NA
abundance: NA
j_gene: TRBJ2-1
v_gene: TRBV5-1

CDR3nt: TGCAGCGTTGAAGATAGCTCGTTCACTAGCGGGAGGAAGAGGGCCTACAATGAGCAGTTCTTC
CDR3aa: CSVEDSSFTSGRKRAYNEQFF
d_gene: TRBD2
abundance: NA
j_gene: TRBJ2-1
v_gene: TRBV29-1

CDR3nt: TGTGCCAGCAGCGCCGGGACAGCAAATAACTATGGCTACACCTTC
CDR3aa: CASSAGTANNYGYTF
d_gene: TRBD1
abundance: NA
j_gene: TRBJ1-2
v_gene: TRBV9

CDR3nt: TGTGCCAGCTCAACACTAGCGGGAGGGCCCACAGATACGCAGTATTTT
CDR3aa: CASSTLAGGPTDTQYF
d_gene: TRBD2
abundance: NA
j_gene: TRBJ2-3
v_gene: TRBV18

CDR3nt: TGTGCCACCAGTGAGGCCGGGACAGTGGTGGGAGCTTTCTTT
CDR3aa: CATSEAGTVVGAFF
d_gene: TRBD1
abundance: NA
j_gene: TRBJ1-1
v_gene: TRBV24-1

CDR3nt: TGTGCCAGCAGCTTAGGGGCCGCGGGCCCCTTGGGAGATACGCAGTATTTT
CDR3aa: CASSLGAAGPLGDTQYF
d_gene: NA
abundance: NA
j_gene: TRBJ2-3
v_gene: TRBV7-9

CDR3nt: TGTGCCAGCAGCCAAGTCCGCCCTGGGGCAGGGGGCTATGGCTACACCTTC
CDR3aa: CASSQVRPGAGGYGYTF
d_gene: TRBD1
abundance: few
j_gene: TRBJ1-2
v_gene: TRBV14

CDR3nt: TGTGCCAGCAGCGTAGAAACAGGGGGCTCCTACGAGCAGTACTTC
CDR3aa: CASSVETGGSYEQYF
d_gene: TRBD1
abundance: NA
j_gene: TRBJ2-7
v_gene: TRBV9

CDR3nt: TGTGCCAGCGGGGTGCCCGGAGGTGAGCAGTTCTTC
CDR3aa: CASGVPGGEQFF
d_gene: NA
abundance: few
j_gene: TRBJ2-1
v_gene: TRBV27

CDR3nt: TGCAGCGTCGTCCTGGCCTCCTCCGAGCAGTACTTC
CDR3aa: CSVVLASSEQYF
d_gene: NA
abundance: NA
j_gene: TRBJ2-7
v_gene: TRBV29-1

CDR3nt: TGTGCCTGGAGCGGCCAGGGGACTGGAAACACCATATATTTT
CDR3aa: CAWSGQGTGNTIYF
d_gene: NA
abundance: NA
j_gene: TRBJ1-3
v_gene: TRBV30

CDR3nt: TGCGCCAGCAGCTTGACAGACGCTAACTATGGCTACACCTTC
CDR3aa: CASSLTDANYGYTF
d_gene: NA
abundance: few
j_gene: TRBJ1-2
v_gene: TRBV5-1